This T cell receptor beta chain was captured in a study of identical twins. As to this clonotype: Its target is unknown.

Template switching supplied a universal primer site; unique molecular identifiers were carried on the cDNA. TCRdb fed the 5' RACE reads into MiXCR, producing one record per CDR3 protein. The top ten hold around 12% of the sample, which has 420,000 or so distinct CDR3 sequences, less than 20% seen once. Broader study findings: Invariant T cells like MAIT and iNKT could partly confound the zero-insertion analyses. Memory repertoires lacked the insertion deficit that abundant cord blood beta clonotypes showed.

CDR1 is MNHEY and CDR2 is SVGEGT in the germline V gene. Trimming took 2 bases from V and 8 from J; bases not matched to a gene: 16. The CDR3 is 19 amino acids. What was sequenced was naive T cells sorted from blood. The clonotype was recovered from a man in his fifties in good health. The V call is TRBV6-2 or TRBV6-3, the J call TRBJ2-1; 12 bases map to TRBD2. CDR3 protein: CASSYGGHGTSGPLYEQFF. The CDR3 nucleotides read TGTGCCAGCAGTTACGGTGGACACGGGACTAGCGGGCCCCTCTATGAGCAGTTCTTC.